This TCR beta chain is from a study of cytomegalovirus exposure and HLA in healthy donors. Study-wide findings and caveats: Common viral pathogens (according to a later analysis) appeared linked to several of the most significant clusters. Certain sequence variants were highly shared and formed a cluster, and this cluster was likely a sequencing artifact.

This PCR relied on a set of 60 Vbeta primers and 13 Jbeta primers. Profiled with immunoSEQ multiplex PCR; TCRdb holds only in-frame clones, not every one. Of over 150,000 clones detected, 80% appear once; the ten largest clones hold around 13%. A remark on this clone: The antigen remains undetermined.

The source of this sequence is a man aged 30-40 years in good health and CMV-seropositive. Input material: PBMCs.

The chain's CDR3 is CASRVRSNNSPLHF. CDR3 coding DNA: TGTGCCAGCAGGGTCAGATCAAATAATTCACCCCTCCACTTT. The chain has TRBV28 and TRBJ1-6; no reliable D call. Germline values: CDR1 MDHEN, CDR2 SYDVKM. V was shortened by 6 bases and J by 5 bases, with 11 bases between the two germline ends. The CDR3 extends over 14 amino acids. The entire variable domain, with the rest obtained from reference TRBV28 and TRBJ1-6, is as follows: DVKVTQSSRYLVKRTGEKVFLECVQDMDHENMFWYRQDPGLGLRLIYFSYDVKMKEKGDIPEGYSVSREKKERFSLILESASTNQTSMYLCASRVRSNNSPLHFGNGTRLTVT.